This T cell receptor beta chain was sequenced during a study of cytomegalovirus exposure and HLA in healthy donors. Study-level findings and limits: Specificity for CMV antigens was confirmed in vitro for a few of the CMV-associated chains.

For this clone: As yet, its antigen is unknown.

Clones were read by immunoSEQ multiplex PCR, and TCRdb kept only the in-frame ones, dropping some. The table has 150,000 to 200,000 clones, roughly 84% seen once; the top ten hold 10%. Germline CDR1 MDHEN, CDR2 SYDVKM. With 6 bases clipped from V and 4 bases from J, the junction kept 12 bases outside the gene matches. CDR3 size: 16 residues. This chain connects TRBV28 to TRBJ1-3, with TRBD1 matching over 7 bases. Sequenced sample: PBMCs. The sequence derives from a man aged 25 to 45 in good health and CMV-seropositive. CDR3 protein: CASRPNRGSVGNTIYF. The CDR3 DNA reads as TGTGCCAGCAGACCCAACAGGGGATCTGTAGGAAACACCATATATTTT.